These 3 T cell receptor beta chains were all obtained from the same sample, sequenced in a study of control samples from healthy donors and cancer patients (dated by TCRdb to about 2020). The library was obtained by the immunoSEQ multiplex PCR assay. TCRdb retrieved this table from immuneACCESS and kept in-frame rearrangements only. Not all clones are present; in checked studies, unresolved V genes account for under half, and no reason is known for the remainder. The sample table holds hundreds of thousands of clones, of which about nine tenths were seen once. The ten top clones hold over 5.5% of the sample. Sequences were obtained from PBMCs. The receptors derive from a man between 40 and 49 years old with head and neck cancer.

The rearrangement joins TRBV3-1 (or the pseudogene TRBV3-2) to TRBJ1-2; 8 bases are shared with TRBD1. The CDR3 spans 14 residues. In germline, CDR1 is LGHDT, CDR2 YNNKEL (reference sequence). The V segment lost 1 base and the J segment 4 bases; nucleotides outside the gene matches: 2. As DNA, the CDR3 is TGTGCCAGCAGCCAAGGGACAGGGCTCTATGGCTACACCTTC. As protein: CASSQGTGLYGYTF.

The chain carries TRBV13 and TRBJ1-4; tentatively, D is TRBD1 (6 bases). The CDR3 is made up of 14 amino acids. Germline V lookup: CDR1 PRHDT, CDR2 FYEKMQ (reference sequence). V was clipped by 8 bases and J by 8 bases, with 18 bases between them. The CDR3 DNA follows: TGTGCCAGCCCAGACGGCAGGGGAGAGGAAAAACTGTTTTTT. Amino acids: CASPDGRGEEKLFF.

The CDR3, as DNA: TGCGCCAGCAGCGTCTTCGGGGGCACTGAAGCTTTCTTT. The encoded protein is CASSVFGGTEAFF. The chain couples TRBV5-1 to TRBJ1-1; D may be TRBD1 (5 bases). The CDR3 is made up of 13 amino acids. CDR1 and CDR2 from the germline V gene are SGHRS and YFSETQ. V lost 4 bases and J 4 bases, leaving 11 bases between the germline ends.